This T cell receptor beta chain was identified in a study of T cells in Graves' hyperthyroidism and ophthalmopathy. V was shortened by 5 bases and J by 3 bases, with 16 bases between the two germline ends. This CDR3 spans 15 amino acids. Germline CDR1 MNHNS, CDR2 SASEGT. Diagnoses used clinical symptoms, serum thyroxine and TRAb, thyroid ultrasound and orbital computed tomography. Using 10 ml of fresh peripheral blood, PBMCs were prepared. The sample holds many counts of this clonotype. Amplification targeted TCR beta CDR3 regions from RNA transcripts. The TCR CDR3 first-round RT-PCR relied on the HTBI primer set. One entry per CDR3 protein, called by TCRdb with MiXCR from the multiplex PCR reads. The sample has around 390,000 distinct CDR3 sequences; approximately 15% are singletons.

The chain employs TRBV6-1 and TRBJ1-2, with D perhaps TRBD1 (5 bases). The material sequenced was blood. The sequence was collected from a woman aged 25 to 39 with Graves' ophthalmopathy. CDR3 sequence reads: CASSHSTGLYYGYTF. DNA of the CDR3: TGTGCCAGCAGTCACAGCACAGGCCTATACTATGGCTACACCTTC.